This record looks at one T cell receptor beta chain sequence and its context. V was shortened by 7 bases and J by 3 bases, with 12 bases between the two germline ends. CDR3 size: 14 residues. Germline V gene lookup returns CDR1 KGHDR and CDR2 SFDVKD. This sample is part of a study of blood T cell repertoires in COVID-19. Generated by immunoSEQ multiplex PCR, the TCRdb table keeps only in-frame clones and is missing some. Counted here are about 280,000 clones, roughly nine tenths occurring once; the ten biggest clones make up about 5.5%. The sequence was collected from a woman in her thirties or forties who had recovered from COVID-19. Sample: PBMCs or T cells enriched from blood (not recorded which). The rearrangement links TRBV24-1 to TRBJ1-5; tentatively, D is TRBD1 (6 bases). CDR3: CATRGRGNNQPQHF. The CDR3 nucleotides read TGTGCCACCAGGGGTAGGGGGAACAATCAGCCCCAGCATTTT.